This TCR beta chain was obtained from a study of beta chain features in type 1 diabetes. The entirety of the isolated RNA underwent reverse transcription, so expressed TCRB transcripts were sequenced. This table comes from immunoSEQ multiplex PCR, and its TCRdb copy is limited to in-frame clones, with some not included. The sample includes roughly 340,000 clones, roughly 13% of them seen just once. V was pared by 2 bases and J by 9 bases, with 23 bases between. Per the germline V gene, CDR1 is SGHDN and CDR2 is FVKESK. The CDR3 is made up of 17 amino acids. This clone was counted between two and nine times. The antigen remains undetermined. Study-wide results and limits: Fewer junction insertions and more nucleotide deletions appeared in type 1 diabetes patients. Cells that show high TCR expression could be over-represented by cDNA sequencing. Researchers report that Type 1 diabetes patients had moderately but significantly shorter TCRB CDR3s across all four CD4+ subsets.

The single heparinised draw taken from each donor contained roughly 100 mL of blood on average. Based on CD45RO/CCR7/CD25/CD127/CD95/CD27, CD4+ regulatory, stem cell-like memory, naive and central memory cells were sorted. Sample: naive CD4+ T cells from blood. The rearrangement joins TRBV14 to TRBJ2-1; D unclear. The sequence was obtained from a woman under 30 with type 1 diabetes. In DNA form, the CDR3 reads TGTGCCAGCAGCCAAAGGTTAACAGCCCTCAATGTTGGTGAGCAGTTCTTC. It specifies CASSQRLTALNVGEQFF.